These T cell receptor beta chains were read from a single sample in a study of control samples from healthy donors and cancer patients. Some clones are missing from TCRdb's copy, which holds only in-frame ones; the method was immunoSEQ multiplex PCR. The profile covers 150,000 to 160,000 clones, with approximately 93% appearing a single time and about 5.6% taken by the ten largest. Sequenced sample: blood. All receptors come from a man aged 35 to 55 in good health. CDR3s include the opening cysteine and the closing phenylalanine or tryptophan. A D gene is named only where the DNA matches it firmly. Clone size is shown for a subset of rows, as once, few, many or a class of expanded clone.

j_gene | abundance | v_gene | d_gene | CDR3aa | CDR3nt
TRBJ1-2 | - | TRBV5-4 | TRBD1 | CASSDNLGQWNYGYTF | TGTGCCAGCAGCGACAACTTGGGACAGTGGAACTATGGCTACACCTTC
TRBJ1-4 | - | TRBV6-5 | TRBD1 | CASSYAPQGAGEKLFF | TGTGCCAGCAGTTACGCACCTCAGGGGGCTGGTGAAAAACTGTTTTTT
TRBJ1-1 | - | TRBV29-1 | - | CSAVGVGGGTEAFF | TGCAGCGCCGTGGGGGTGGGAGGGGGTACTGAAGCTTTCTTT
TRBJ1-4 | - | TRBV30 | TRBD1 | CAWRDHRGTNEKLFF | TGTGCCTGGAGGGACCACAGGGGAACTAATGAAAAACTGTTTTTT
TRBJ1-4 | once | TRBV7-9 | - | CASSLGRGVSEKLFF | TGTGCCAGCAGCTTAGGGAGGGGTGTAAGTGAAAAACTGTTTTTT
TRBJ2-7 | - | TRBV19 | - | CASSTRHGLEEQYF | TGTGCCAGTAGTACCCGACACGGTCTTGAAGAGCAGTACTTC
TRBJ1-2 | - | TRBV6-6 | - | CASGYPGQGGHYGYTF | TGTGCCAGCGGGTACCCCGGGCAGGGCGGCCACTATGGCTACACCTTC
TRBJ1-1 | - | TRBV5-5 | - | CASSRLNDPLGTEAFF | TGTGCCAGCAGCCGTCTTAACGACCCTTTGGGGACTGAAGCTTTCTTT
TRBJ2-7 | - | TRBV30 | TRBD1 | CAWSDVYGTGAYEQYF | TGTGCCTGGAGTGACGTTTATGGGACAGGGGCCTACGAGCAGTACTTC
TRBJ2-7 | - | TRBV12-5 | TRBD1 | CASWRGGTGRSEQYF | TGTGCTAGTTGGCGTGGGGGGACAGGGAGGTCCGAGCAGTACTTC
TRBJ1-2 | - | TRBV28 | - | CASSLYRAGYTF | TGTGCCAGCAGTCTGTACAGGGCTGGCTACACCTTC
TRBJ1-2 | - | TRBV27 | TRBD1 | CASSASRDSEGYTF | TGTGCCAGCAGCGCCTCCCGGGACAGCGAAGGCTACACCTTC
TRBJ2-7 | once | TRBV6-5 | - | CANSYAQVSSYEQYF | TGTGCCAACAGTTACGCCCAGGTGAGCTCCTACGAGCAGTACTTC
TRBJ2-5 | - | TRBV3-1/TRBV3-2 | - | CASSATVSQETQYF | TGTGCCAGCAGCGCTACAGTGAGTCAAGAGACCCAGTACTTC
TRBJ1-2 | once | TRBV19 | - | CASTHPGQIYGYTF | TGTGCCAGTACCCACCCGGGGCAGATCTATGGCTACACCTTC
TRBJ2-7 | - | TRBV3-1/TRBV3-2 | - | CASSPLRQSYEQYF | TGTGCCAGCAGCCCCTTGCGGCAGAGCTACGAGCAGTACTTC
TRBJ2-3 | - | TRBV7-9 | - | CASSFGGDTQYF | TGTGCCAGCAGCTTCGGAGGAGATACGCAGTATTTT
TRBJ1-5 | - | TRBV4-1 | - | CASSLQTYSNQPQHF | TGCGCCAGCAGCCTCCAGACTTATAGCAATCAGCCCCAGCATTTT
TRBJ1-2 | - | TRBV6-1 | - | CASSERPIHNYGYTF | TGTGCCAGCAGTGAAAGACCAATCCATAACTATGGCTACACCTTC
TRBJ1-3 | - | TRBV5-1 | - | CASRQGRSSGNTIYF | TGCGCCAGCAGACAGGGCCGCAGCTCTGGAAACACCATATATTTT
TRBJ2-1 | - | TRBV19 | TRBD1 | CASSMGGTGDDEQFF | TGTGCCAGTAGTATGGGGGGGACAGGGGACGATGAGCAGTTCTTC
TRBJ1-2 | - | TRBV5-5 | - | CASSSQGIYGYTF | TGTGCCAGCAGCTCACAGGGTATCTATGGCTACACCTTC
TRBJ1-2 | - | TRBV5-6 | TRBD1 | CASSFIEGARGYTF | TGTGCCAGCAGCTTCATTGAGGGGGCTAGGGGCTACACCTTC
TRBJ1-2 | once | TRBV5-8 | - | CASSLGQILPNYGYTF | TGTGCCAGCAGCTTGGGGCAGATATTACCGAACTATGGCTACACCTTC
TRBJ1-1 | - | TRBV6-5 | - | CASRGRTGSTEAFF | TGTGCCAGCAGAGGGCGTACAGGGTCGACAGAAGCTTTCTTT
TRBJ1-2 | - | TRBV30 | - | CAWSTGFNYGYTF | TGTGCCTGGAGTACGGGCTTTAACTATGGCTACACCTTC
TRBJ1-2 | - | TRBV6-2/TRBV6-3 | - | CASSYATGLYGYTF | TGTGCCAGCAGTTACGCTACAGGGCTATATGGCTACACCTTC
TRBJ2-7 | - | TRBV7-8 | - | CASSLATGRIHEQYF | TGTGCCAGCAGCTTAGCGACAGGGAGGATACACGAGCAGTACTTC
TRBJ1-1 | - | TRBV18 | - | CASSRLSGTQIEAFF | TGTGCCAGCTCACGCCTTTCCGGGACTCAAATTGAAGCTTTCTTT
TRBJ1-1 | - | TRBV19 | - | CASSQYTEAFF | TGTGCCAGTTCCCAGTATACTGAAGCTTTCTTT
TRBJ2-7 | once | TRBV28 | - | CASSLSDSRVGEQYF | TGTGCCAGCAGTTTATCCGATAGCAGGGTAGGCGAGCAGTACTTC
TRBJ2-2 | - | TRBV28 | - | CASSFGQGRAGELFF | TGTGCCAGCAGTTTTGGGCAGGGGAGGGCCGGGGAGCTGTTTTTT
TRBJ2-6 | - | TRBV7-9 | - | CASSADGARGANVLTF | TGTGCCAGCAGCGCAGATGGGGCGCGGGGGGCCAACGTCCTGACTTTC
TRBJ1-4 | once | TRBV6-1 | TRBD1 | CASSEVLQGGKLFF | TGTGCCAGCAGTGAAGTCCTACAGGGGGGAAAACTGTTTTTT
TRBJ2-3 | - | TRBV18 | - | CASSSGPFASMDTQYF | TGTGCCAGCTCTTCGGGACCCTTTGCATCGATGGATACGCAGTATTTT
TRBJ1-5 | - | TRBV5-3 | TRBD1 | CARSLIVRQGARNQPQHF | TGTGCCAGAAGCTTAATAGTGAGACAGGGGGCCCGGAATCAGCCCCAGCATTTT
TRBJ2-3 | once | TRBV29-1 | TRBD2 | CSVTSGGGSDTQYF | TGCAGCGTGACTAGCGGGGGGGGATCAGATACGCAGTATTTT
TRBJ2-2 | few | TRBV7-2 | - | CASSLGTGRGELFF | TGTGCCAGCAGCTTAGGGACGGGAAGGGGGGAGCTGTTTTTT
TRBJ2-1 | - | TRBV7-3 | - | CASSTSTAPYNEQFF | TGTGCCAGCAGCACCTCGACAGCCCCCTACAATGAGCAGTTCTTC
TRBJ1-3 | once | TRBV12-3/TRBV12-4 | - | CASSQVGNTIYF | TGTGCCAGCAGTCAGGTGGGAAACACCATATATTTT
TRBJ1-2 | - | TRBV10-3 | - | CAITESRYGYTF | TGTGCCATCACAGAGTCCCGCTATGGCTACACCTTC
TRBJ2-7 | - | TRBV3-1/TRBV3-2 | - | CASSQRGAFDEQYF | TGTGCCAGCAGCCAACGGGGGGCCTTTGATGAGCAGTACTTC
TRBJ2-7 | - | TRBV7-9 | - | CASSFISAGMPYEQYF | TGTGCCAGCAGCTTCATCTCCGCCGGGATGCCCTACGAGCAGTACTTC
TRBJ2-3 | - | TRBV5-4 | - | CASTWRSTDTQYF | TGTGCCAGCACCTGGAGGTCCACAGATACGCAGTATTTT
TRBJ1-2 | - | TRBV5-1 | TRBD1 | CASRFGQGKYGYTF | TGCGCCAGCAGATTCGGACAGGGCAAGTATGGCTACACCTTC
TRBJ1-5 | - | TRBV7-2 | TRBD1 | CASSIGTERNQPQHF | TGTGCCAGCAGCATAGGGACAGAGCGCAATCAGCCCCAGCATTTT
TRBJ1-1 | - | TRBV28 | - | CASSLGLLPAFF | TGTGCCAGCAGTTTAGGGCTCCTTCCGGCTTTCTTT
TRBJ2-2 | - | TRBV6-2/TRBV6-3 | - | CASSRGRKNTGELFF | TGTGCCAGCAGCAGGGGACGGAAGAACACCGGGGAGCTGTTTTTT
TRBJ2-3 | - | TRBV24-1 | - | CATSDFGDTQYF | TGTGCCACCAGTGATTTTGGAGATACGCAGTATTTT
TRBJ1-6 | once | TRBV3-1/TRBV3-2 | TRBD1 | CASSQTTGINYNSPLHF | TGTGCCAGCAGCCAAACGACAGGGATCAACTATAATTCACCCCTCCACTTT
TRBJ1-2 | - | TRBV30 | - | CAWSSEGHYGYTF | TGTGCCTGGAGTAGTGAAGGTCATTATGGCTACACCTTC
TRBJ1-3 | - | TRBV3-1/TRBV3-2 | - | CASSQDYGTGNTIYF | TGTGCCAGCAGCCAAGATTACGGGACTGGAAACACCATATATTTT
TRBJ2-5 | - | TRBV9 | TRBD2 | CASSPTGQRGGQETQYF | TGTGCCAGCAGCCCCACCGGGCAGCGGGGGGGCCAAGAGACCCAGTACTTC
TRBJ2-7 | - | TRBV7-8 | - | CASSLDGHSYEQYF | TGTGCCAGCAGCTTAGACGGACACTCCTACGAGCAGTACTTC